One T cell receptor beta chain is described in this entry. The antigen is unknown. These data belong to a study of follicular helper T cells after annual influenza vaccination. About the research overall: For some subjects, blood spans the 2013-2014, 2014-2015 and 2015-2016 annual vaccinations. The study's findings and limits: Successive annual vaccinations recalled a recurrent oligoclonal ICOS+CD38+ cTfh response with influenza-specific clonotypes. Most later recoveries of Day 7 ICOS+CD38+ clones were ICOS-CD38- cTfh.

The V gene end was trimmed by 4 bases and the J gene end by 4 bases; junction bases not matched to a gene: 5. Germline CDR1 is SGHNT and CDR2 is YYREEE (reference sequence). The CDR3 totals 14 residues. TCRB sequencing was done at Survey resolution level. This table comes from immunoSEQ multiplex PCR, and its TCRdb copy is limited to in-frame clones, with some not included. Of 9,500 or so clones listed, roughly four fifths are singletons. This sample's time point: 2015-2016 season, 7 days after influenza vaccination. The receptor was derived from an adult who received the influenza vaccine. The material sequenced was CXCR5+ CD38- circulating T follicular helper cells from blood, taken 7 days after influenza vaccination. Stated subset: circulating Tfh, non-naive CD4+CXCR5+PD-1+ (ICOS+CD38+ or ICOS-CD38-). This chain uses TRBV5-4 with TRBJ1-2; 9 positions match TRBD1. The CDR3 spells CASSVDRGSYGYTF. In DNA, the CDR3 is TGTGCCAGCAGCGTTGACAGGGGGTCCTATGGCTACACCTTC. Drawing the rest from reference TRBV5-4 and TRBJ1-2, the complete variable domain is ETGVTQSPTHLIKTRGQQVTLRCSSQSGHNTVSWYQQALGQGPQFIFQYYREEENGRGNFPPRFSGLQFPNYSSELNVNALELDDSALYLCASSVDRGSYGYTFGSGTRLTVV.